The following is a TCR beta chain sequence with its context. Its cognate antigen is unknown. Patient tissue came from resections in Japan or China, 2014–2017. Two lung cancer pathologists independently confirmed each histologic diagnosis. This record belongs to a study of immune evolution from preneoplasia to lung adenocarcinoma. Notes on the study in general: Top clone share appeared to fall from AAH through AIS, MIA, adenocarcinoma. Clonality was highest in normal lung, lower in later-stage lesions apparently.

The table came from immunoSEQ multiplex PCR; TCRdb's copy has only in-frame clones and leaves some out. Here the sample spans fewer than 4,500 clones, under 60% being singletons. This CDR3 spans 12 amino acids. V lost 4 bases and J lost 4, with 11 bases in between. Germline V gene sequence: CDR1 SQVTM, CDR2 ANQGSEA. The genes are TRBV29-1 and TRBJ2-7; TRBD2 is a possible D gene (6 bases). This clonotype was obtained from a person aged 45 to 59 with lung adenocarcinoma. The sample taken for sequencing was FFPE normal lung tissue adjacent to the tumor. DNA of the CDR3: TGCAGCGTTGGTAGCGGAGCGTACGAGCAGTACTTC. Translation gives CSVGSGAYEQYF.